These T cell receptor beta chains were read from a single sample in a study of blood T cells in healthy people across ages. TCRdb itself ran the 5' RACE reads through MiXCR, one entry per CDR3 protein. This table holds 1.4 million or so distinct CDR3 sequences, roughly 43% found once. The sequencing sample was made of blood. Receptors originate from a woman aged 18-30 years in good health. CDR3s include the opening cysteine and the closing phenylalanine or tryptophan. Fields, in order: CDR3 length, clone size, V gene, J gene, D gene, CDR3 DNA, CDR3 protein. D genes are given only for firm matches. For some rows the clone size is stated as once, few or many, or as a class when expanded; others skip it.

len: 17
abundance: few
v_gene: TRBV14
j_gene: TRBJ2-3
d_gene: TRBD1
CDR3nt: TGTGCCAGCAGCCTCGTCGGCTGGGACAGGAACACAGATACGCAGTATTTT
CDR3aa: CASSLVGWDRNTDTQYF

len: 14
abundance: many
v_gene: TRBV5-1
j_gene: TRBJ2-1
d_gene: NA
CDR3nt: TGCGCCAGCAGCTTGGACAGCTCCTACAATGAGCAGTTCTTC
CDR3aa: CASSLDSSYNEQFF

len: 16
abundance: NA
v_gene: TRBV2
j_gene: TRBJ2-1
d_gene: TRBD2
CDR3nt: TGTGCCAGCAGTGACGGGACTAGCGGGGGGGCTGGGGAGCAGTTCTTC
CDR3aa: CASSDGTSGGAGEQFF

len: 14
abundance: NA
v_gene: TRBV20-1
j_gene: TRBJ2-7
d_gene: NA
CDR3nt: TGCAGTGCTAGAGGAATGGGGAGCTCCTACGAGCAGTACTTC
CDR3aa: CSARGMGSSYEQYF

len: 13
abundance: NA
v_gene: TRBV9
j_gene: TRBJ2-3
d_gene: NA
CDR3nt: TGTGCCAGCAGCGTCGACCGTTGGGATACGCAGTATTTT
CDR3aa: CASSVDRWDTQYF

len: 19
abundance: NA
v_gene: TRBV29-1
j_gene: TRBJ2-3
d_gene: TRBD2
CDR3nt: TGCAGCGTCGAAACTAGACTAGCGGGAGCTGGGGACCGCACAGATACGCAGTATTTT
CDR3aa: CSVETRLAGAGDRTDTQYF

len: 15
abundance: NA
v_gene: TRBV6-4
j_gene: TRBJ2-3
d_gene: TRBD2
CDR3nt: TGTGCCAGCAGCAGGACTAGCTCCGCCACAGATACGCAGTATTTT
CDR3aa: CASSRTSSATDTQYF

len: 12
abundance: NA
v_gene: TRBV29-1
j_gene: TRBJ1-2
d_gene: TRBD1
CDR3nt: TGCAGCGGACAGGGGTCGTACTATGGCTACACCTTC
CDR3aa: CSGQGSYYGYTF

len: 15
abundance: NA
v_gene: TRBV7-2
j_gene: TRBJ2-1
d_gene: NA
CDR3nt: TGTGCCAGCAGCCCCGAAGGCGTCGCCGACAATGAGCAGTTCTTC
CDR3aa: CASSPEGVADNEQFF

len: 13
abundance: NA
v_gene: TRBV30
j_gene: TRBJ1-2
d_gene: TRBD1
CDR3nt: TGTGCCCGTGTTAGACAGGGCGGCTATGGCTACACCTTC
CDR3aa: CARVRQGGYGYTF

len: 13
abundance: NA
v_gene: TRBV2
j_gene: TRBJ1-2
d_gene: NA
CDR3nt: TGTGCCAGCAGTGAGCAGGAGGTCTTTGGCTACACCTTC
CDR3aa: CASSEQEVFGYTF